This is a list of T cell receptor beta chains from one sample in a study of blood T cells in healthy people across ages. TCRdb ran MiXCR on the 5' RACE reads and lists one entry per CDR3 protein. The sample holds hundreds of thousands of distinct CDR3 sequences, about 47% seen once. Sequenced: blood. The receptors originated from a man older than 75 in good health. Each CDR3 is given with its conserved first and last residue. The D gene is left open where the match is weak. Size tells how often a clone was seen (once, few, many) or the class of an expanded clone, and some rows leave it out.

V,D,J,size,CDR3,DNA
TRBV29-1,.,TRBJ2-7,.,CSGRVAASGEQYF,TGCAGCGGGCGGGTAGCGGCGTCGGGCGAGCAGTACTTC
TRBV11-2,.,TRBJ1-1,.,CASSLTQGTSEAFF,TGTGCCAGCAGTCTCACCCAGGGTACGTCTGAAGCTTTCTTT
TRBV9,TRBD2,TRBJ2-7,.,CASSVVGTNSYEQYF,TGTGCCAGCAGCGTAGTGGGGACTAACTCCTACGAGCAGTACTTC
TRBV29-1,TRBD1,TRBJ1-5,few,CSVRQGSGQPQHF,TGCAGCGTAAGACAGGGCTCAGGGCAGCCCCAGCATTTT
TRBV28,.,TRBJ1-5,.,CASSLGLVQPQHF,TGTGCCAGCAGTTTAGGTTTGGTTCAGCCCCAGCATTTT
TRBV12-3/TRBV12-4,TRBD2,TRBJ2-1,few,CASSWGLAADNEQFF,TGTGCCAGCAGTTGGGGACTAGCGGCCGACAATGAGCAGTTCTTC
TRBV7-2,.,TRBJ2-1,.,CASSFMTKSEQFF,TGTGCCAGCAGCTTTATGACTAAAAGTGAGCAGTTCTTC
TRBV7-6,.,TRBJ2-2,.,CASSLKGNAGELFF,TGTGCCAGCAGCTTAAAGGGGAACGCCGGGGAGCTGTTTTTT
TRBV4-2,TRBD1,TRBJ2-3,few,CASSQDTGQGATDTQYF,TGTGCCAGCAGCCAAGATACGGGACAGGGGGCCACAGATACGCAGTATTTT
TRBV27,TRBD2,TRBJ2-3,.,CASARPAGGTDTQYF,TGTGCCAGCGCTCGACCAGCGGGAGGGACAGATACGCAGTATTTT
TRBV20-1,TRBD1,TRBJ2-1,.,CSTRWTGAYNEQFF,TGCAGTACTAGATGGACAGGAGCCTACAATGAGCAGTTCTTC
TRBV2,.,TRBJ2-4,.,CASNLAKSIQYF,TGTGCCAGCAACTTAGCCAAAAGCATTCAGTACTTC
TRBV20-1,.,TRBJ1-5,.,CSATLGRGVGNQPQHF,TGCAGTGCTACCCTAGGCCGGGGCGTGGGGAATCAGCCCCAGCATTTT
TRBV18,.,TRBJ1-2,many,CASSPDRNYGYTF,TGTGCCAGCAGCCCCGACAGGAACTATGGCTACACCTTC
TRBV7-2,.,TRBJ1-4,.,CASSLAVGIGEEKLFF,TGTGCCAGCAGCTTAGCGGTGGGGATCGGAGAGGAAAAACTGTTTTTT
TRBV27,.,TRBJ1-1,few,CASSWTPGTKEAFF,TGTGCCAGCAGTTGGACCCCCGGGACAAAAGAAGCTTTCTTT
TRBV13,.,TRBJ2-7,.,CASSLGPRDRGYEQYF,TGTGCCAGCAGCTTAGGGCCACGGGATAGGGGCTACGAGCAGTACTTC
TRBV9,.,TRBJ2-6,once,CASSTRTLSANVLTF,TGTGCCAGCAGCACGAGGACACTTTCTGCGAACGTCCTGACTTTC
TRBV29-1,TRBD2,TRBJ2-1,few,CSVALAGGWNEQFF,TGCAGCGTTGCACTAGCGGGAGGGTGGAATGAGCAGTTCTTC